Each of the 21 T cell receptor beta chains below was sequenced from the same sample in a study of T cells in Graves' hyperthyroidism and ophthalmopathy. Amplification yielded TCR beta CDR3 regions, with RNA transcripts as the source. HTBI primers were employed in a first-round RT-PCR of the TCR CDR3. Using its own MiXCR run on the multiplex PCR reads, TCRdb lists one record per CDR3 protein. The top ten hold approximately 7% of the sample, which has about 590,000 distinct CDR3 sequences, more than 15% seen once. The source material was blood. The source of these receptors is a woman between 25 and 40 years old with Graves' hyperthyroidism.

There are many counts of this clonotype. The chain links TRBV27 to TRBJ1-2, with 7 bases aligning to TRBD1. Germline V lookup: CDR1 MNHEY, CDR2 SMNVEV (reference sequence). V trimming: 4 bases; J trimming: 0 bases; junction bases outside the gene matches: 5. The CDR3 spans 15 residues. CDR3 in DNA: TGTGCCAGCAGTTCTTCCGGGACAGCTAACTATGGCTACACCTTC. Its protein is CASSSSGTANYGYTF.

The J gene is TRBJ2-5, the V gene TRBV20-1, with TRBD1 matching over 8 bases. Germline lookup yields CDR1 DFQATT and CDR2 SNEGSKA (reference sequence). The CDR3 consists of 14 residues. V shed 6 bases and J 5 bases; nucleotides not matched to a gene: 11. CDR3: CSAHRTGSVETQYF. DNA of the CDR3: TGCAGTGCCCACAGGACAGGGAGTGTGGAGACCCAGTACTTC.

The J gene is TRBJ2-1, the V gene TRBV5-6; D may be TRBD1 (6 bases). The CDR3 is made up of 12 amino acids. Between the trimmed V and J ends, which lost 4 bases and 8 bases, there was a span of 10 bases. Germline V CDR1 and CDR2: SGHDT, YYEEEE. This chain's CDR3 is CASSPRGYEQFF. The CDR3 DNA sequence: TGTGCCAGCAGCCCCAGGGGCTATGAGCAGTTCTTC.

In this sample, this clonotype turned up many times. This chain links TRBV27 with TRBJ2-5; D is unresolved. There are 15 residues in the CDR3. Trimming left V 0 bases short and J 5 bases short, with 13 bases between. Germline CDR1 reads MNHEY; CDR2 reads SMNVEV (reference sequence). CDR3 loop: CASSLSLSAAETQYF. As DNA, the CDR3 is TGTGCCAGCAGTTTATCCCTCTCTGCGGCGGAGACCCAGTACTTC.

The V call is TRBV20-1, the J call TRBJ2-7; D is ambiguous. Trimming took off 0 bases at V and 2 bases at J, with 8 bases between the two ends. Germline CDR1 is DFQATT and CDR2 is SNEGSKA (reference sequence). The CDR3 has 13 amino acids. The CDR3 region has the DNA TGCAGTGCTAGAGATGTAGGGACCTACGAGCAGTACTTC. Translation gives CSARDVGTYEQYF.

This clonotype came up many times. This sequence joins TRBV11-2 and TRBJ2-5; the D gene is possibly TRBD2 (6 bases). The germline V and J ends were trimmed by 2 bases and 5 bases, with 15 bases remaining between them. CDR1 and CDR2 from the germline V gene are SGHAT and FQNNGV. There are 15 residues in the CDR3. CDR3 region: CASSLSLGGQETQYF. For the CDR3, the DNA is TGTGCCAGCAGCTTAAGTTTGGGGGGTCAGGAGACCCAGTACTTC.

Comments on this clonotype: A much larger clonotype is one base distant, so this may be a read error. In DNA form, the CDR3 reads TGTGCCAGCTCACTAGCGACAGCGGACTACAATGAGCAGTCCTTC. Its protein is CASSLATADYNEQSF. J is TRBJ2-1 and V is TRBV18, with a tentative D call TRBD2 (6 bases). The CDR3 sequence is 15 residues long. Germline V gene sequence: CDR1 KGHSH, CDR2 LQKENI. The whole variable domain, remainder taken from reference TRBV18 and TRBJ2-1, is NAGVMQNPRHLVRRRGQEARLRCSPMKGHSHVYWYRQLPEEGLKFMVYLQKENIIDESGMPKERFSAEFPKEGPSILRIQQVVRGDSAAYFCASSLATADYNEQSFGPGTRLTVL.

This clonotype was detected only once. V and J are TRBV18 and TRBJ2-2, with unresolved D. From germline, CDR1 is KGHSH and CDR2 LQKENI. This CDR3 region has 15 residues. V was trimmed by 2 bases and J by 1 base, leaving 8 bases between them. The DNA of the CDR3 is TGTGCCAGCTCACCATTCCTTGGGAACACCGGGGAGCTGTTTTTT. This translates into CASSPFLGNTGELFF.

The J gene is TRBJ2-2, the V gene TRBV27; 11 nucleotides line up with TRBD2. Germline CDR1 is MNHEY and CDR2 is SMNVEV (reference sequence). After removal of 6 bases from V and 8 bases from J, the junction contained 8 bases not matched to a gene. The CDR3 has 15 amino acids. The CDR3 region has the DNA TGTGCCAGCAGCCTCGGGACTAGCGGCCGGGGGGAGCTGTTTTTT. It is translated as CASSLGTSGRGELFF.

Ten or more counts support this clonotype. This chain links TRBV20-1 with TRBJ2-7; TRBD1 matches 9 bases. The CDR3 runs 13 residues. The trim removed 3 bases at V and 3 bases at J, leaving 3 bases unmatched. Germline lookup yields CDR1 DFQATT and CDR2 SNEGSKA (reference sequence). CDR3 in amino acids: CSARSDRGYEQYF. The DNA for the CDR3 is TGCAGTGCTAGGTCGGACAGGGGCTACGAGCAGTACTTC.

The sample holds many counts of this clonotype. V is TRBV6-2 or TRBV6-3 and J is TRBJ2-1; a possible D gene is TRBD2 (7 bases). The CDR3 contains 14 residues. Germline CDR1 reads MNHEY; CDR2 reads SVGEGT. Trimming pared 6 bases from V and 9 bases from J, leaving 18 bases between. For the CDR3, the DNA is TGTGCCAGCAGCCGTGAGGGGGGGGCAAGTGAGCAGTTCTTC. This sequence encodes CASSREGGASEQFF.

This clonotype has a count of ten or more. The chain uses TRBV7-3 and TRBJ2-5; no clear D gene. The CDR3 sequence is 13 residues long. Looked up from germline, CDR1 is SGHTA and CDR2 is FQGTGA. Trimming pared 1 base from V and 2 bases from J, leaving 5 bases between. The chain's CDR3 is CASSLIGQETQYF. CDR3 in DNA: TGTGCCAGCAGCTTAATAGGGCAAGAGACCCAGTACTTC.

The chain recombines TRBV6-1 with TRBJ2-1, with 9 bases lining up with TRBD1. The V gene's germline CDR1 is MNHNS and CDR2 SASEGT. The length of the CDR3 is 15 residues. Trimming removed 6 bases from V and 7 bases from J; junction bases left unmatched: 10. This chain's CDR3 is CASSPPGTGTNEQFF. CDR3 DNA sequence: TGTGCCAGCAGCCCTCCCGGGACAGGGACGAATGAGCAGTTCTTC.

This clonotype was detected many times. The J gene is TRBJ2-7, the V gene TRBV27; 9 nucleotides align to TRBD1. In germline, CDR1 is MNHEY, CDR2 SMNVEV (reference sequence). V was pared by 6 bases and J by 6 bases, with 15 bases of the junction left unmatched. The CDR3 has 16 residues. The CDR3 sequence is CASSHGGTGLRGEQYF. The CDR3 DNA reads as TGTGCCAGCAGCCACGGAGGGACAGGGTTGAGGGGCGAGCAGTACTTC.

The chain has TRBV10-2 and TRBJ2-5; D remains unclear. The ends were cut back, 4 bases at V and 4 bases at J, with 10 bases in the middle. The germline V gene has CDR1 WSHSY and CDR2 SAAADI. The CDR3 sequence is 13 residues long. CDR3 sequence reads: CASSGPPGETQYF. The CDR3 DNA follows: TGCGCCAGCAGTGGCCCCCCGGGAGAGACCCAGTACTTC.

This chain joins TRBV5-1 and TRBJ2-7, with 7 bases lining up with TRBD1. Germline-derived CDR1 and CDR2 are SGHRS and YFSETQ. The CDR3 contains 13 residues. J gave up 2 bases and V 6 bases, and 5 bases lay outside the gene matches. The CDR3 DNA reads TGCGCCAGCAAGAGGGACAGCCCCTACGAGCAGTACTTC. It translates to CASKRDSPYEQYF. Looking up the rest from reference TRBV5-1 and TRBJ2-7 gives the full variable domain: KAGVTQTPRYLIKTRGQQVTLSCSPISGHRSVSWYQQTPGQGLQFLFEYFSETQRNKGNFPGRFSGRQFSNSRSEMNVSTLELGDSALYLCASKRDSPYEQYFGPGTRLTVT.

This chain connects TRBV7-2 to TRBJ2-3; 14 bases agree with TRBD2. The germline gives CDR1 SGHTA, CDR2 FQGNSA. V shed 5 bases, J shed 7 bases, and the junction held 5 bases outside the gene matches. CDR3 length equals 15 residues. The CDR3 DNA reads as TGTGCCAGCAGCCCGGGACTAGCGGGAGTGAATACGCAGTATTTT. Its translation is CASSPGLAGVNTQYF.

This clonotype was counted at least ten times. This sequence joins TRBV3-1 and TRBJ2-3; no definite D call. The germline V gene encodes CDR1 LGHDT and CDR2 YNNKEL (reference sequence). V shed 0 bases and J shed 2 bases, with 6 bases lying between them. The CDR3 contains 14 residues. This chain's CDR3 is CASSQDFATDTQYF. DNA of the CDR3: TGTGCCAGCAGCCAAGACTTTGCCACAGATACGCAGTATTTT.

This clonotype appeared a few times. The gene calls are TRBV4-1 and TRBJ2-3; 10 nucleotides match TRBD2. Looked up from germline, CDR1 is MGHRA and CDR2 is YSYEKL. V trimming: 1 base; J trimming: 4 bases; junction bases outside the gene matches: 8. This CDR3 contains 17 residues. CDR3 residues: CASSQGVLAGDADTQYF. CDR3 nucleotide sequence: TGCGCCAGCAGCCAAGGAGTTCTAGCGGGAGACGCAGATACGCAGTATTTT.

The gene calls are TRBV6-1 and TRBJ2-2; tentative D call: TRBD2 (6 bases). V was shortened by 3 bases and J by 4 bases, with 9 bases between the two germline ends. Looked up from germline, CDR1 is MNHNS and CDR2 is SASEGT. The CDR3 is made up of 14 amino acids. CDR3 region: CASSDPGGTGELFF. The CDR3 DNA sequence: TGTGCCAGCAGTGATCCCGGGGGCACCGGGGAGCTGTTTTTT.

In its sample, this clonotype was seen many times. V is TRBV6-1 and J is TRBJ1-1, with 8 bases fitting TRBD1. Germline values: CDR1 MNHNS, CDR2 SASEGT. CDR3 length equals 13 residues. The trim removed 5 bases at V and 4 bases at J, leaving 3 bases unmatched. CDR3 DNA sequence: TGTGCCAGCAGTAACAGGGGGTTCACTGAAGCTTTCTTT. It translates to CASSNRGFTEAFF.